The entry that follows covers one T cell receptor beta chain sequence. One entry per CDR3 protein, called by TCRdb with MiXCR from the RT-PCR reads. The sample has about 700,000 distinct CDR3 sequences; 12% to 15% are singletons. The germline gives CDR1 DFQATT, CDR2 SNEGSKA (reference sequence). V was trimmed by 6 bases and J by 5 bases, leaving 20 bases between them. The CDR3 is 14 residues long. The receptor was isolated from a female donor in good health, serving as a healthy control. V usage is TRBV20-1 and J usage is TRBJ2-7; possible D gene TRBD2, 7 bases. The sample was memory CD4+ T cells from blood. The CDR3 nucleotides read TGCAGTGCCCGGGGCCCGGGGGCGGGGGACGAGCAGTACTTC. Translation gives CSARGPGAGDEQYF.